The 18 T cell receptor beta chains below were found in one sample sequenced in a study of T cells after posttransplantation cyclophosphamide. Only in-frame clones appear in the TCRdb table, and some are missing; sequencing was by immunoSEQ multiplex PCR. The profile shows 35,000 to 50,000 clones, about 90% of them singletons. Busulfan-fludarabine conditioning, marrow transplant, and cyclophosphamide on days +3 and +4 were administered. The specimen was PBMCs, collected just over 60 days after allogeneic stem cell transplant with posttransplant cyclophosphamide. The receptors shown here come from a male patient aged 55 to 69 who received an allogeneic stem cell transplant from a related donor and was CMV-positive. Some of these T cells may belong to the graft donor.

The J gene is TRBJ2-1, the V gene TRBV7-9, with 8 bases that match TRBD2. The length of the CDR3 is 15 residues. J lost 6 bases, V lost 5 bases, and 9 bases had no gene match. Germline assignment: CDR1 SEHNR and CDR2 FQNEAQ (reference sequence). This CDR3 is CASSPLGGGLNEQFF. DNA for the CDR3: TGTGCCAGCAGCCCACTCGGGGGGGGGCTCAATGAGCAGTTCTTC.

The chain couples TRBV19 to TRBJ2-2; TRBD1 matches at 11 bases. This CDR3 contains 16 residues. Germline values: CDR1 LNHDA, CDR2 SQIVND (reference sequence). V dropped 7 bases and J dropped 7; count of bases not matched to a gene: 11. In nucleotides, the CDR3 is TGTGCCAGTACTACTCTGGACAGGGGGCGGGTCGGGGAGCTGTTTTTT. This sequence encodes CASTTLDRGRVGELFF.

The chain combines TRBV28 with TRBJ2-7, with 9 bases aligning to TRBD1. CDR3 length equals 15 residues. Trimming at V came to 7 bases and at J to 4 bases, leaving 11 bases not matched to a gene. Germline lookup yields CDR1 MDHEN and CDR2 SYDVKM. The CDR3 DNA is TGTGCCAGCAAGGACAGGGGTACCGGGCTATACGAGCAGTACTTC. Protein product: CASKDRGTGLYEQYF.

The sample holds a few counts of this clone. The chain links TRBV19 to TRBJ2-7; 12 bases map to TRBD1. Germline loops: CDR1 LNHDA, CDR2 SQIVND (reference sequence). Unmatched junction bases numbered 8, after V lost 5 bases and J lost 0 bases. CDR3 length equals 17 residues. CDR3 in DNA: TGTGCCAGTAGTGACCGGGACAGGGGGCCTAGCTCCTACGAGCAGTACTTC. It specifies CASSDRDRGPSSYEQYF.

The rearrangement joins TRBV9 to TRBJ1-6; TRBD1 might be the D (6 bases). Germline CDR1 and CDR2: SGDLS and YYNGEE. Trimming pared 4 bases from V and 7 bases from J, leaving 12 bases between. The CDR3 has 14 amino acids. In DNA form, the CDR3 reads TGTGCCAGCAGCCGTAGACAGGACAATTCACCCCTCCACTTT. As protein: CASSRRQDNSPLHF.

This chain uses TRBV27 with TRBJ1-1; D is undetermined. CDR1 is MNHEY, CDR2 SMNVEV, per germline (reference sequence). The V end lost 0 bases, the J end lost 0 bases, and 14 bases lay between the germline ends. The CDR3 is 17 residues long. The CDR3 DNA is TGTGCCAGCAGTTTATCAGTTTCCAGATCCATGAACACTGAAGCTTTCTTT. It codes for CASSLSVSRSMNTEAFF.

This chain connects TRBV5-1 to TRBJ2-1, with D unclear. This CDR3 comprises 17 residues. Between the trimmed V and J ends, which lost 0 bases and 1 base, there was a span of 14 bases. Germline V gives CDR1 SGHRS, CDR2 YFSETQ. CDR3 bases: TGCGCCAGCAGCTTGGCCAGAGGAAGAAGGTCCTACAATGAGCAGTTCTTC. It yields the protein CASSLARGRRSYNEQFF.

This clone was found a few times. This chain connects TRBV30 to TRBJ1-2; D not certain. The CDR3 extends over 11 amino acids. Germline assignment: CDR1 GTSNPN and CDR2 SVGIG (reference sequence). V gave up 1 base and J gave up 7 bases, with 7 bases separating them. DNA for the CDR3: TGTGCCTGGAGTGATCTTAGTGGCTACACCTTC. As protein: CAWSDLSGYTF.

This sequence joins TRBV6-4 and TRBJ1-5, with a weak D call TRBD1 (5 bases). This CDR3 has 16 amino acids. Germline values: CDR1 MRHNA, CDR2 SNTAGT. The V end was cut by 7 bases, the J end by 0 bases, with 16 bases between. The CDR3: CASTSAQVNSNQPQHF. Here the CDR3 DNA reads TGTGCCAGCACATCAGCACAGGTTAATAGCAATCAGCCCCAGCATTTT.

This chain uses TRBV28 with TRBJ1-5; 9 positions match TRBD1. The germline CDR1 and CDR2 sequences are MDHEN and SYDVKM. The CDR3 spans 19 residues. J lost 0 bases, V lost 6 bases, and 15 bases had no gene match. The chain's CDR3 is CASRSHSGTGTTSNQPQHF. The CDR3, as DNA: TGTGCCAGCAGATCACATTCCGGGACAGGGACGACTAGCAATCAGCCCCAGCATTTT.

DNA of the CDR3: TGTGCCAGCAGCTTAGCTTCGGGAAACACCATATATTTT. Encoded protein: CASSLASGNTIYF. This rearrangement joins TRBV7-6 to TRBJ1-3; D ambiguous. Per germline, CDR1 SGHVS and CDR2 FNYEAQ. The V and J ends lost 0 bases and 4 bases respectively, with 4 bases between them. The CDR3 runs to 13 residues. Full variable domain (outside the CDR3, taken from reference TRBV7-6 and TRBJ1-3): GAGVSQSPRYKVTKRGQDVALRCDPISGHVSLYWYRQALGQGPEFLTYFNYEAQQDKSGLPNDRFSAERPEGSISTLTIQRTEQRDSAMYRCASSLASGNTIYFGEGSWLTVV.

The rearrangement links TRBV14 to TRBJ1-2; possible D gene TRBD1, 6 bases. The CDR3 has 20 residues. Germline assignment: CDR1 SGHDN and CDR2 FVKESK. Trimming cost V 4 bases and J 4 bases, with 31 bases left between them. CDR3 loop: CASSPFLGSQSGGQSYGYTF. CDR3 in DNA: TGTGCCAGCAGCCCCTTTCTCGGTTCCCAATCGGGGGGACAATCCTATGGCTACACCTTC.

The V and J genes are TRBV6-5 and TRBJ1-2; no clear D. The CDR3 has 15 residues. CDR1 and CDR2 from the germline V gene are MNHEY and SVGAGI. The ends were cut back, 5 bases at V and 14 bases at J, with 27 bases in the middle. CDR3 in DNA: TGTGCCAGCAGTGTCCCCCGGGATCTTGGAACTTTAGGGACCTTC. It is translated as CASSVPRDLGTLGTF.

The CDR3 DNA sequence: TGCGCCAGCAGCCGAAGTACGGACAGGGCCACTGAAGCTTTCTTT. The encoded protein is CASSRSTDRATEAFF. The rearrangement uses TRBV5-1 and TRBJ1-1; TRBD1 agrees at 8 bases. Germline V gene lookup returns CDR1 SGHRS and CDR2 YFSETQ. This CDR3 comprises 15 residues. V dropped 4 bases and J dropped 4; count of bases not matched to a gene: 9.

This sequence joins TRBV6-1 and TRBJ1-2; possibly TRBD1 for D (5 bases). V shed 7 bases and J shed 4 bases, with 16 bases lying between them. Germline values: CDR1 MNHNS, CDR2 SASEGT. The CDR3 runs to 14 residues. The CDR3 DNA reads TGTGCCAGCACGCGGGGCCAGGCCATCTATGGCTACACCTTC. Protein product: CASTRGQAIYGYTF.

The CDR3: CASSQGAGSNEQYF. CDR3 sequence (DNA): TGTGCCAGCAGCCAAGGGGCGGGGTCGAACGAGCAGTACTTC. V usage is TRBV7-6 and J usage is TRBJ2-7; TRBD2 is a possible D gene (6 bases). Germline CDR1 SGHVS, CDR2 FNYEAQ. Trimming took off 5 bases at V and 5 bases at J, with 16 bases between the two ends. The CDR3 consists of 14 residues.

CDR3 in amino acids: CASIDPTGTNTIYF. CDR3 coding DNA: TGTGCCAGCATTGACCCGACAGGGACCAACACCATATATTTT. The rearrangement uses TRBV6-5 and TRBJ1-3, with 7 positions matching TRBD1. The V and J ends lost 7 bases and 7 bases, in that order; junction bases with no gene match: 10. This CDR3 region has 14 residues. Germline CDR1 reads MNHEY; CDR2 reads SVGAGI.

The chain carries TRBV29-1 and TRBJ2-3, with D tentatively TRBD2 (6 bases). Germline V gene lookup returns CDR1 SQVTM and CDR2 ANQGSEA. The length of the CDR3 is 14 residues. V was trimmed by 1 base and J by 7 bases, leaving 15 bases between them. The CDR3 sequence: CSVEAGLGGNTQYF. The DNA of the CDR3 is TGCAGCGTTGAAGCAGGCCTCGGGGGAAATACGCAGTATTTT.